Described below is a single TCR beta chain sequence and its context. Only in-frame clones appear in the TCRdb table, and some are missing; sequencing was by immunoSEQ multiplex PCR. Seen here are around 200,000 clones, about 93% observed once, and the top ten hold roughly 1.6%. The data belong to a study of control samples from healthy donors and cancer patients. V was clipped by 4 bases and J by 8 bases, with 18 bases between them. CDR1 is SGHRS and CDR2 is YFSETQ in the germline V gene. The CDR3 is made up of 14 amino acids. Source material: blood. This sequence originates from a man between 18 and 29 years old in good health. V is TRBV5-1 and J is TRBJ1-2; D is uncertain. The CDR3 loop reads CASSPSLMGNGYTF. The CDR3 DNA is TGCGCCAGCAGCCCCTCTCTTATGGGAAACGGCTACACCTTC. Looking up the rest from reference TRBV5-1 and TRBJ1-2 gives the full variable domain: KAGVTQTPRYLIKTRGQQVTLSCSPISGHRSVSWYQQTPGQGLQFLFEYFSETQRNKGNFPGRFSGRQFSNSRSEMNVSTLELGDSALYLCASSPSLMGNGYTFGSGTRLTVV.